A single sample is the source of the 21 T cell receptor beta chains below, sequenced in a study of CD8 T cells in ankylosing spondylitis. General study results and limits: Apparently characteristic of ankylosing spondylitis blood was a TCR beta motif (fewer than 10 highly homologous variants).

TCRdb processed the 5' RACE reads anew with MiXCR; each CDR3 protein has one entry. Of over 600,000 distinct CDR3 sequences in the sample, over 15% were seen once. No antigen has been identified for these receptors. Sample: blood, either unsorted or a sorted T cell fraction (not recorded which). These receptors were taken from a male donor with ankylosing spondylitis.

This clonotype has more than one count but fewer than ten. The chain couples TRBV3-1 to TRBJ1-5; the D is unclear. CDR3 length: 15 residues. Trimming pared 1 base from V and 3 bases from J, leaving 10 bases between. The germline V gene encodes CDR1 LGHDT and CDR2 YNNKEL (reference sequence). CDR3 loop: CASSQGATPNQPQHF. CDR3 nucleotide sequence: TGTGCCAGCAGCCAAGGGGCAACCCCCAATCAGCCCCAGCATTTT.

This clonotype has a handful of counts. The rearrangement links TRBV5-1 to TRBJ2-7, with TRBD2 matching over 7 bases. J was trimmed by 3 bases and V by 0 bases; bases with no gene match: 0. Germline values: CDR1 SGHRS, CDR2 YFSETQ. The CDR3 loop spans 13 amino acids. CDR3 loop: CASSLERGYEQYF. CDR3 DNA sequence: TGCGCCAGCAGCTTGGAGCGGGGCTACGAGCAGTACTTC.

This clonotype was observed a few times. The V gene is TRBV12-3 or TRBV12-4, the J gene TRBJ1-1, with TRBD1 identical over 8 bases. This CDR3 contains 14 residues. After removal of 2 bases from V and 6 bases from J, the junction contained 5 bases not matched to a gene. CDR3 in DNA: TGTGCCAGCAGTTTACAGGGGGCACGCGCTGAAGCTTTCTTT. It specifies CASSLQGARAEAFF.

This clonotype was detected a few times. The CDR3 here is CASSQLMTGGGYGYTF. CDR3 nucleotides: TGTGCCAGCAGCCAGCTAATGACAGGGGGCGGCTATGGCTACACCTTC. The V call is TRBV4-2, the J call TRBJ1-2; TRBD1 aligns across 10 bases. Germline CDR1 and CDR2: LGHNA and YNFKEQ. V shed 3 bases and J 4 bases; nucleotides not matched to a gene: 8. This CDR3 is 16 amino acids long.

This clonotype was observed a handful of times. The chain couples TRBV7-6 to TRBJ1-5, with D possibly matching TRBD1 (5 bases). CDR3 length equals 17 residues. With 5 bases removed from V and 0 bases from J, the gap between germline ends came to 17 bases. The germline gives CDR1 SGHVS, CDR2 FNYEAQ. CDR3 in amino acids: CASSQGTGQYSNQPQHF. The CDR3 nucleotides read TGTGCCAGCAGCCAGGGTACCGGGCAATATAGCAATCAGCCCCAGCATTTT.

The chain has TRBV16 and TRBJ1-2; the D is unclear. The ends were cut back, 5 bases at V and 1 base at J, with 11 bases in the middle. Germline loops: CDR1 KGHSY, CDR2 FQNENV. The length of the CDR3 is 14 residues. The CDR3 region has the DNA TGTGCCAGCAGCATAGGACGGATTAACTATGGCTACACCTTC. It is translated as CASSIGRINYGYTF.

This clonotype has only a few counts. For the CDR3, the DNA is TGTGCCAGCAGTTCGAACAGGGTTGTCTCCAACACTGAAGCTTTCTTT. As protein: CASSSNRVVSNTEAFF. This chain links TRBV12-3 or TRBV12-4 with TRBJ1-1, with D tentatively TRBD1 (6 bases). Trimming left V 4 bases short and J 2 bases short, with 17 bases between. There are 16 residues in the CDR3.

A few counts support this clonotype. The V call is TRBV12-3 or TRBV12-4, the J call TRBJ2-3; tentatively, D is TRBD1 (5 bases). The V end lost 6 bases, the J end lost 0 bases, and 16 bases lay between the germline ends. The CDR3 contains 16 residues. The CDR3 reads CASSLTTESSTDTQYF. CDR3 coding DNA: TGTGCCAGCAGCCTCACGACAGAATCTAGCACAGATACGCAGTATTTT.

In DNA, the CDR3 is TGTGCCAGCAGTGACAGGGTTTATGAGCAGTTCTTC. Translation gives CASSDRVYEQFF. The V call is TRBV25-1, the J call TRBJ2-1, with a possible D match to TRBD1 (5 bases). This CDR3 comprises 12 residues. From germline, CDR1 is MGHDK and CDR2 SYGVNS. V was clipped by 3 bases and J by 8 bases, with 8 bases between them.

This clonotype was seen a handful of times. The J gene is TRBJ1-1, the V gene TRBV20-1; 9 nucleotides agree with TRBD1. The ends lost 0 bases at V and 0 bases at J; junction bases unmatched: 5. CDR3 length: 16 amino acids. Germline assignment: CDR1 DFQATT and CDR2 SNEGSKA (reference sequence). The CDR3 sequence: CSARDRDRVMNTEAFF. CDR3 bases: TGCAGTGCTAGAGATCGGGACAGGGTAATGAACACTGAAGCTTTCTTT.

This clonotype has a count of ten or more. The chain uses TRBV12-3 or TRBV12-4 and TRBJ2-7; D not resolved. The CDR3 covers 12 residues. V was trimmed by 6 bases and J by 2 bases, leaving 8 bases between them. For the CDR3, the DNA is TGTGCCAGCAGCTCAGACACCTACGAGCAGTACTTC. This gives the protein CASSSDTYEQYF.

This clonotype occurred many times. J is TRBJ2-3 and V is TRBV12-3 or TRBV12-4; D gene ambiguous. The CDR3 contains 13 residues. Trimming removed 5 bases from V and 2 bases from J, with 8 bases in between. CDR3 coding DNA: TGTGCCAGCAGTATCGGAACCACAGATACGCAGTATTTT. It codes for CASSIGTTDTQYF.

V gene TRBV10-3 combines with J gene TRBJ2-1, with D possibly called TRBD1 or TRBD2 (5 bases each). V was trimmed by 0 bases and J by 2 bases, leaving 11 bases between them. CDR3 length: 16 residues. Per germline, CDR1 ENHRY and CDR2 SYGVKD. This CDR3 is CAISESGVGTYNEQFF. Written as DNA, the CDR3 is TGTGCCATCAGTGAGTCGGGGGTTGGAACCTACAATGAGCAGTTCTTC.

This clonotype was detected ten times or more. V and J are TRBV29-1 and TRBJ2-3; no definite D call. CDR1 is SQVTM and CDR2 is ANQGSEA in the germline V gene. Trimming shortened V by 8 bases and J by 1 base, and 13 bases separated the two germline ends. The CDR3 consists of 13 residues. The CDR3 region is CSPAVPGTDTQYF. In nucleotides, the CDR3 is TGCAGCCCGGCTGTCCCGGGCACAGATACGCAGTATTTT.

This clonotype was picked up many times. This chain joins TRBV24-1 and TRBJ2-3, with 7 bases matching TRBD2. V lost 3 bases to trimming and J lost 2 bases; unmatched junction nucleotides: 10. Germline CDR1 KGHDR, CDR2 SFDVKD. The CDR3 runs 17 residues. In nucleotides, the CDR3 is TGTGCCACCAGTGATCCAGAGCGGGAATTCGACACAGATACGCAGTATTTT. As protein: CATSDPEREFDTDTQYF.

This clonotype was counted many times. In nucleotides, the CDR3 is TGCGCCAGCAGCCCGAGGACAGACCTGAACACTGAAGCTTTCTTT. It yields the protein CASSPRTDLNTEAFF. The chain carries TRBV5-1 and TRBJ1-1, with D perhaps TRBD1 (6 bases). Trimming took 4 bases from V and 0 from J, leaving 13 bases between them. The CDR3 is 15 amino acids. CDR1 is SGHRS, CDR2 YFSETQ, per germline. Full variable domain (remainder filled in from reference TRBV5-1 and TRBJ1-1): KAGVTQTPRYLIKTRGQQVTLSCSPISGHRSVSWYQQTPGQGLQFLFEYFSETQRNKGNFPGRFSGRQFSNSRSEMNVSTLELGDSALYLCASSPRTDLNTEAFFGQGTRLTVV.

V gene TRBV5-5 combines with J gene TRBJ2-3; D not certain. CDR3 length: 12 residues. In germline, CDR1 is SGHKS, CDR2 YYEKEE (reference sequence). V was trimmed by 2 bases and J by 11 bases, leaving 12 bases between them. The CDR3 is CASSFGHLEQYF. The CDR3 nucleotides are TGTGCCAGCAGCTTTGGTCACCTGGAGCAGTATTTT.

This clonotype was recorded a few times. The CDR3 nucleotides are TGTGCCAGCAGCTTAGAAGCCGACTCCTACGAGCAGTACTTC. Its translation: CASSLEADSYEQYF. The chain joins TRBV7-6 to TRBJ2-7; D uncertain. V lost 1 base and J lost 0, with 7 bases in between. The germline CDR1 and CDR2 sequences are SGHVS and FNYEAQ. The CDR3 has 14 residues. The whole variable domain, filled in from reference TRBV7-6 and TRBJ2-7, reads GAGVSQSPRYKVTKRGQDVALRCDPISGHVSLYWYRQALGQGPEFLTYFNYEAQQDKSGLPNDRFSAERPEGSISTLTIQRTEQRDSAMYRCASSLEADSYEQYFGPGTRLTVT.

This clonotype came up many times. This chain links TRBV27 with TRBJ2-1, with a possible D match to TRBD2 (5 bases). CDR1 is MNHEY and CDR2 is SMNVEV in the germline V gene (reference sequence). V shed 4 bases and J shed 4 bases, with 23 bases lying between them. CDR3 length: 18 amino acids. CDR3 protein: CASSSRMGVGVGYNEQFF. The CDR3, as DNA: TGTGCCAGCAGTTCGAGAATGGGAGTCGGGGTGGGTTACAATGAGCAGTTCTTC.

In DNA, the CDR3 is TGCAGTGCTAGAGGCAGGCTGGTCGATGGCTACACCTTC. This gives the protein CSARGRLVDGYTF. The chain links TRBV20-1 to TRBJ1-2; no clear D gene. In germline, CDR1 is DFQATT, CDR2 SNEGSKA (reference sequence). The CDR3 runs to 13 residues. The V end was cut by 1 base, the J end by 6 bases, with 12 bases between.

V gene TRBV11-2 combines with J gene TRBJ1-3; a weak D match, TRBD1 (5 bases). The germline V gene has CDR1 SGHAT and CDR2 FQNNGV. V shed 4 bases and J shed 7 bases, with 14 bases lying between them. The CDR3 runs to 14 residues. CDR3 amino acids: CASSSPRWGNTIYF. The CDR3 DNA follows: TGTGCCAGCAGCTCCCCTCGGTGGGGGAACACCATATATTTT.